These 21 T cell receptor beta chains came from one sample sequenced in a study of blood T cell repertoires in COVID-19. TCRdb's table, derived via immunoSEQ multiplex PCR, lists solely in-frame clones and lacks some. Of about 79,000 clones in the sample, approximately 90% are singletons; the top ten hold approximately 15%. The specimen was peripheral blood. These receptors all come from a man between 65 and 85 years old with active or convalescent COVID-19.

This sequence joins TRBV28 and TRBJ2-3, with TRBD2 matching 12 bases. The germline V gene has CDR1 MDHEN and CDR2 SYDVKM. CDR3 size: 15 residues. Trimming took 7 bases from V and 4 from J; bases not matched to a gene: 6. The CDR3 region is CASIATSGSADTQYF. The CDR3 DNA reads TGTGCCAGCATCGCGACTAGCGGGAGTGCAGATACGCAGTATTTT.

The CDR3 region has the DNA TGTGCCAGCAGCGCAACTAGCGGGAGGGCCGGGGAGACCCAGTACTTC. Its protein product is CASSATSGRAGETQYF. This chain connects TRBV9 to TRBJ2-5; 13 positions match TRBD2. V was pared by 3 bases and J by 5 bases, with 7 bases of the junction left unmatched. In germline, CDR1 is SGDLS, CDR2 YYNGEE. The CDR3 contains 16 residues.

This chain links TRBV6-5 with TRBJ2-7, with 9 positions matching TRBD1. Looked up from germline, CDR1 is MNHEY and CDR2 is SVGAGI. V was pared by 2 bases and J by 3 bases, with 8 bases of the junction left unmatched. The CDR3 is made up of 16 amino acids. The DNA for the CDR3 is TGTGCCAGCAGTTACGGTTCCCCGGGACAGGGCTACGAGCAGTACTTC. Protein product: CASSYGSPGQGYEQYF.

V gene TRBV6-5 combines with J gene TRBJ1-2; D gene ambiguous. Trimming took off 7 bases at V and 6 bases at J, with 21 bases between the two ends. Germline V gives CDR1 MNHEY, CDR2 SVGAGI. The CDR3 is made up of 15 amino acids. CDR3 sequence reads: CASNQRRQITDGYTF. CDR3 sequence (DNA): TGTGCCAGCAATCAGCGACGGCAAATAACTGATGGCTACACCTTC.

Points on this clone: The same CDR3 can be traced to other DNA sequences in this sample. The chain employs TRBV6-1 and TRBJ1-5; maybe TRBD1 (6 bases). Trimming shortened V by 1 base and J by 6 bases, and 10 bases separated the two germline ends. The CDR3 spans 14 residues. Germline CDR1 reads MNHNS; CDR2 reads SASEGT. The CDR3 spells CASSEGGGGQPQHF. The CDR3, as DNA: TGTGCCAGCAGTGAAGGAGGGGGTGGTCAGCCCCAGCATTTT.

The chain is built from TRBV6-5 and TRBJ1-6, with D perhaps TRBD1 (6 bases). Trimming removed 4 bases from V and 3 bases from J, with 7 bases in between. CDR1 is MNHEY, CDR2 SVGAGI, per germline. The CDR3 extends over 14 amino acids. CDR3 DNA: TGTGCCAGCAGTTCGGGACACTATAATTCACCCCTCCACTTT. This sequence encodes CASSSGHYNSPLHF.

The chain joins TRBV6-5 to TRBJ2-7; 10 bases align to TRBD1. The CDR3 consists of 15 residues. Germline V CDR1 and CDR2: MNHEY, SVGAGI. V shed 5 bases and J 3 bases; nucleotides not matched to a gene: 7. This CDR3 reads CASSLFGQGGYEQYF. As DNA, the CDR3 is TGTGCCAGCAGTCTCTTCGGACAGGGGGGCTACGAGCAGTACTTC.

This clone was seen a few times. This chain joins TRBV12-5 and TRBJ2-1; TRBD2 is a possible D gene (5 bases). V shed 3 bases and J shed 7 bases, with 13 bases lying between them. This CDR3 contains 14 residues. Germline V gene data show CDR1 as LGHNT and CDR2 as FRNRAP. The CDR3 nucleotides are TGTGCTAGTGGTTTCTCAACTAGGGTGAATGAGCAGTTCTTC. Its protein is CASGFSTRVNEQFF.

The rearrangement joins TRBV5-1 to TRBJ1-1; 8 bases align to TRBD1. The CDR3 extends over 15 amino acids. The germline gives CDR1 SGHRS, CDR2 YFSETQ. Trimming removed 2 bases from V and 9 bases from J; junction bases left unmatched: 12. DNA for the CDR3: TGCGCCAGCAGCTTTAGTAATGATGGACAGGGAAAAGCTTTCTTT. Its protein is CASSFSNDGQGKAFF.

CDR3 DNA sequence: TGTGCCAGTAGTATGGGGGCAGACACCGGGGAGCTGTTTTTT. This translates into CASSMGADTGELFF. V usage is TRBV19 and J usage is TRBJ2-2; tentative D call: TRBD1 (6 bases). The CDR3 consists of 14 residues. Trimming took off 3 bases at V and 3 bases at J, with 8 bases between the two ends. Germline V lookup: CDR1 LNHDA, CDR2 SQIVND (reference sequence).

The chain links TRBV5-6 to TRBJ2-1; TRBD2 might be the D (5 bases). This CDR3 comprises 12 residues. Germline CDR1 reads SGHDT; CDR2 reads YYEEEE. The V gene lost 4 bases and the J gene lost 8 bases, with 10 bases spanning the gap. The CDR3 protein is CASSPGMDEQFF. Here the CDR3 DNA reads TGTGCCAGCAGCCCCGGGATGGATGAGCAGTTCTTC. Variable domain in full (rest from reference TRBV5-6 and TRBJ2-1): DAGVTQSPTHLIKTRGQQVTLRCSPKSGHDTVSWYQQALGQGPQFIFQYYEEEERQRGNFPDRFSGHQFPNYSSELNVNALLLGDSALYLCASSPGMDEQFFGPGTRLTVL.

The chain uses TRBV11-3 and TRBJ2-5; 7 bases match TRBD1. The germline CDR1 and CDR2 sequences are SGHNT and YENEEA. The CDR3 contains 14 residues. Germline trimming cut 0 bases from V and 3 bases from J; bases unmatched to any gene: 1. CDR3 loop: CASSLEGGEETQYF. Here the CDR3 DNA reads TGTGCCAGCAGCTTAGAAGGGGGCGAAGAGACCCAGTACTTC.

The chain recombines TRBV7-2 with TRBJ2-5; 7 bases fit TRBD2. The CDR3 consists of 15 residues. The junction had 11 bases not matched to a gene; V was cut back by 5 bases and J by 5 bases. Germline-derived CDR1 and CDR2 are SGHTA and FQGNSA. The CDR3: CASSIPTSDLETQYF. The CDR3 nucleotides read TGTGCCAGCAGCATTCCTACTAGCGATCTGGAGACCCAGTACTTC.

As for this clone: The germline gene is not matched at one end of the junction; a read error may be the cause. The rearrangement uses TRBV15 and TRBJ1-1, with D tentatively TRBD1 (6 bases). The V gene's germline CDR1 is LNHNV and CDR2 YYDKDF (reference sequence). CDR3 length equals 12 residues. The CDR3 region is CATSRDQQGTLF. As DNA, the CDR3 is TGTGCCACCAGCAGAGATCAGCAGGGGACGCTCTTT.

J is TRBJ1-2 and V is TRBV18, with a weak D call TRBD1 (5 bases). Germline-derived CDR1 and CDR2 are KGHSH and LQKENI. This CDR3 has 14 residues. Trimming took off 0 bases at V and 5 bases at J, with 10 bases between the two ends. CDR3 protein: CASSPPGQGYGYTF. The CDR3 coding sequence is TGTGCCAGCTCACCACCAGGGCAGGGTTATGGCTACACCTTC.

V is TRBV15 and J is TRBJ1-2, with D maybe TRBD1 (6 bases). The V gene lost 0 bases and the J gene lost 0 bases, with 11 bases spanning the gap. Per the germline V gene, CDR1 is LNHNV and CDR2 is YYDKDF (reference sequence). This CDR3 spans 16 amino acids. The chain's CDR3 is CATSREQGITNYGYTF. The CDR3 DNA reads TGTGCCACCAGCAGAGAACAGGGTATTACTAACTATGGCTACACCTTC.

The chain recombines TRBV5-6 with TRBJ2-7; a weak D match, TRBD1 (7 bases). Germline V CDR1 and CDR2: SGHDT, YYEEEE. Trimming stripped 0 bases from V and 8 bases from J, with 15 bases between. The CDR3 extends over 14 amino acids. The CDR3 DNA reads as TGTGCCAGCAGCTTGGGACTCAGGGGGGTACAGCAGTACTTC. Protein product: CASSLGLRGVQQYF.

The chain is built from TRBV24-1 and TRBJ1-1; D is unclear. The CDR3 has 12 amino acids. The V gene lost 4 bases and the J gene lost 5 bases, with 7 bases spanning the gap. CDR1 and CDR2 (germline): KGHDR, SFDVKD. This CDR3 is CATSDGPTEAFF. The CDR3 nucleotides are TGTGCCACCAGTGACGGTCCTACTGAAGCTTTCTTT.

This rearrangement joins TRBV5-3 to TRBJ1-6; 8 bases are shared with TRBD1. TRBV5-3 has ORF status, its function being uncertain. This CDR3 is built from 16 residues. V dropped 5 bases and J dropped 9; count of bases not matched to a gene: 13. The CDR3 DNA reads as TGTGCCAGAAGTTCGGACAGGGCGGACTCGTGTTCACCCCTCCACTTT. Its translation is CARSSDRADSCSPLHF.

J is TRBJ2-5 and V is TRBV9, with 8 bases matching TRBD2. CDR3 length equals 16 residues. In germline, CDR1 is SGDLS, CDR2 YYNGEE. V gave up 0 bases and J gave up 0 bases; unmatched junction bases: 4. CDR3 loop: CASSVGLATDQETQYF. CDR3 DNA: TGTGCCAGCAGCGTAGGACTAGCGACCGACCAAGAGACCCAGTACTTC.

The CDR3 protein is CARQMWHNREQYF. As DNA, the CDR3 is TGTGCCAGACAAATGTGGCATAATCGCGAGCAGTACTTC. The genes are TRBV5-3 and TRBJ2-7; no definite D call. TRBV5-3 is marked as an open reading frame, function uncertain. The CDR3 is 13 residues long. V was pared by 7 bases and J by 6 bases, with 17 bases between.